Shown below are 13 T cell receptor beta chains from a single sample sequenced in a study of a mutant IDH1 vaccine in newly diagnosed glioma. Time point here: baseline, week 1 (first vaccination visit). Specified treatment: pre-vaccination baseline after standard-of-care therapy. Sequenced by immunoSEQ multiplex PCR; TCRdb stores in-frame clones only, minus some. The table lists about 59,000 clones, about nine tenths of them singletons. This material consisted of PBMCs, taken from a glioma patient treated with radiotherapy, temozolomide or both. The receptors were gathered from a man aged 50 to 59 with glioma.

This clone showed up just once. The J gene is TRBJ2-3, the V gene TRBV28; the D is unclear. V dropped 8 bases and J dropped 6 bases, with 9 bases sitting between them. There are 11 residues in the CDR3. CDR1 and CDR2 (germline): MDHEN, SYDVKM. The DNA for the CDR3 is TGTGCCAGCTTTAGCCTCGATACGCAGTATTTT. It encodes CASFSLDTQYF.

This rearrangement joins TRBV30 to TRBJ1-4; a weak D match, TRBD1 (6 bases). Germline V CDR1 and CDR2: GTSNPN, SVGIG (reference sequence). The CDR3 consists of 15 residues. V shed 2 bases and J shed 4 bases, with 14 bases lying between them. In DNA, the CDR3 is TGTGCCTGGAGTTCACAGGACAGCGATAATGAAAAACTGTTTTTT. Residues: CAWSSQDSDNEKLFF.

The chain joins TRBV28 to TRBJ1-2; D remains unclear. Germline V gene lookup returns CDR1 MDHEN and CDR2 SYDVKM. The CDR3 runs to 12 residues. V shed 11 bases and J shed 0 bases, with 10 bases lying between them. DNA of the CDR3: TGTGCCGGAATGCTACCTAACTATGGCTACACCTTC. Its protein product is CAGMLPNYGYTF.

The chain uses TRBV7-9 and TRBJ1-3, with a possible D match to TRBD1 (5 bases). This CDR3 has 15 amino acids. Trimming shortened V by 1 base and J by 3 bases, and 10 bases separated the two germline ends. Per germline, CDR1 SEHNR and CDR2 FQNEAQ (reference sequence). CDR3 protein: CASSLGGYGGNTIYF. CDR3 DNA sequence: TGTGCCAGCAGCTTAGGGGGGTACGGTGGAAACACCATATATTTT.

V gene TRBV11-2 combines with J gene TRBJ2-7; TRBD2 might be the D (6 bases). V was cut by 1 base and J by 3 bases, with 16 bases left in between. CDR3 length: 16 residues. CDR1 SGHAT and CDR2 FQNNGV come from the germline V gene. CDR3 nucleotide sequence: TGTGCCAGCAGCTTAGCCGCGGGGTCCTTTAGCTACGAGCAGTACTTC. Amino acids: CASSLAAGSFSYEQYF.

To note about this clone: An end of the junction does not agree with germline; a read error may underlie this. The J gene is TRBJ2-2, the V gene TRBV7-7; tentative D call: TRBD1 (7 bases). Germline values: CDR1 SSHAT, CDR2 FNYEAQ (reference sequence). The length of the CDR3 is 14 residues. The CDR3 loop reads CASSLGGGAGELFF. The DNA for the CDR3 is TGTGCTAGCAGCTTAGGAGGGGGCGCCGGGGAGCTGTTTTTT.

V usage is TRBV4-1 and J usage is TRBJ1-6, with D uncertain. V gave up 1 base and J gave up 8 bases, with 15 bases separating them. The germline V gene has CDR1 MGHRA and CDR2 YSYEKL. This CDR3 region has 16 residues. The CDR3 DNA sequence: TGCGCCAGCAGCCAAGCTGGGCAGGCATACGATTCACCCCTCCACTTT. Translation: CASSQAGQAYDSPLHF.

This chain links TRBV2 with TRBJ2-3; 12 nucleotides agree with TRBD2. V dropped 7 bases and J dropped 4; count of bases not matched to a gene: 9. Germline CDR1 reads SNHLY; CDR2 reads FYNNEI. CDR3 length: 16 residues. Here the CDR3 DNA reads TGTGCCAGCACCCTACTAGCGGGAGGAGTTCCAGATACGCAGTATTTT. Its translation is CASTLLAGGVPDTQYF.

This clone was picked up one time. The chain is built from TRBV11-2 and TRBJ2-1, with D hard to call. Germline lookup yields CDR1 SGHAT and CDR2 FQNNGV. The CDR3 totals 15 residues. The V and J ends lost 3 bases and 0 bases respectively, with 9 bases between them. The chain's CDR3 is CASSLVSSSYNEQFF. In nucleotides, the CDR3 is TGTGCCAGCAGCTTGGTATCAAGCTCCTACAATGAGCAGTTCTTC. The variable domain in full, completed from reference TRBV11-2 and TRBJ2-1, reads EAGVAQSPRYKIIEKRQSVAFWCNPISGHATLYWYQQILGQGPKLLIQFQNNGVVDDSQLPKDRFSAERLKGVDSTLKIQPAKLEDSAVYLCASSLVSSSYNEQFFGPGTRLTVL.

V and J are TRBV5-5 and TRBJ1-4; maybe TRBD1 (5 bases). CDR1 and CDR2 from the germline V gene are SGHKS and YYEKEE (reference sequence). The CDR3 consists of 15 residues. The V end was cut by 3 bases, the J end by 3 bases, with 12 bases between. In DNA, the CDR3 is TGTGCCAGCAGCTGGGGCGAACTCCCTAATGAAAAACTGTTTTTT. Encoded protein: CASSWGELPNEKLFF.

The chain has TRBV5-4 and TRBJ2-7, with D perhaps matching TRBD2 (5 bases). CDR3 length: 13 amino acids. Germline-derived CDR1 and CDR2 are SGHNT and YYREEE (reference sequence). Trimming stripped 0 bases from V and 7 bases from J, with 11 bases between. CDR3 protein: CASSLAEGREQYF. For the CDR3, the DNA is TGTGCCAGCAGCTTGGCCGAGGGTCGGGAGCAGTACTTC.

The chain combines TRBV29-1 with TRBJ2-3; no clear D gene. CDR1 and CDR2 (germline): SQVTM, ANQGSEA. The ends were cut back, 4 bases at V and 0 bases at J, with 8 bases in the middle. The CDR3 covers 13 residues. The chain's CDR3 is CSVVTFSTDTQYF. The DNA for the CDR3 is TGCAGCGTTGTAACATTTAGCACAGATACGCAGTATTTT.

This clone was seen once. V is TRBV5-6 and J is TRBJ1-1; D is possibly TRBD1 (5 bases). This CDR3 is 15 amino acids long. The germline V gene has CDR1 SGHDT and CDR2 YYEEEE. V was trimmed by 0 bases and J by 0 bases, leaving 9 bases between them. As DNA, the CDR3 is TGTGCCAGCAGCTTGGTCGGCAGGGTGAACACTGAAGCTTTCTTT. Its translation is CASSLVGRVNTEAFF.